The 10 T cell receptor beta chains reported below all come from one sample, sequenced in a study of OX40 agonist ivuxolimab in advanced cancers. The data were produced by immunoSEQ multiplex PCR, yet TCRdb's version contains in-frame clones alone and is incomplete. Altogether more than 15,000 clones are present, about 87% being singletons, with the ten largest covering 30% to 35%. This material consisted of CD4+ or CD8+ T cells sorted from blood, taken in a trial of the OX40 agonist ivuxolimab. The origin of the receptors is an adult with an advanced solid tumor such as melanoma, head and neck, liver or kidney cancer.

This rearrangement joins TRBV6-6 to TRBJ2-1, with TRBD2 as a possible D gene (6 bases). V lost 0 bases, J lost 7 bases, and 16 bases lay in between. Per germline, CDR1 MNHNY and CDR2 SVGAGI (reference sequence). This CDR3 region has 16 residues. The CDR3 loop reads CASSYSMGGLLNEQFF. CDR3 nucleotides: TGTGCCAGCAGTTACTCGATGGGGGGACTGTTAAATGAGCAGTTCTTC.

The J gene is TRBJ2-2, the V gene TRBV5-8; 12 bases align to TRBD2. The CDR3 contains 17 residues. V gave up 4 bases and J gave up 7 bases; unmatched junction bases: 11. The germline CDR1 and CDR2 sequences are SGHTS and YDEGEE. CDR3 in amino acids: CASSRQLTSGGIGELFF. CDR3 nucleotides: TGTGCCAGCAGCCGACAACTGACTAGCGGGGGTATCGGGGAGCTGTTTTTT. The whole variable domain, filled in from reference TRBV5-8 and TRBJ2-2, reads EAGVTQSPTHLIKTRGQQATLRCSPISGHTSVYWYQQALGLGLQFLLWYDEGEERNRGNFPPRFSGRQFPNYSSELNVNALELEDSALYLCASSRQLTSGGIGELFFGEGSRLTVL.

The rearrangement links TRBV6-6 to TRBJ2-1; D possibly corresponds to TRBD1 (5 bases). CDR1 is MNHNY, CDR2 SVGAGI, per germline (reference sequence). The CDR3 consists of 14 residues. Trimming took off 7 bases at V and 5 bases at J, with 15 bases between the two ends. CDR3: CASTAREPNNEQFF. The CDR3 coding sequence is TGTGCCAGCACGGCCAGGGAACCTAACAATGAGCAGTTCTTC.

The CDR3 DNA follows: TGTGCCAGCAGACTCTACTATCAGGTACAGACTGAAGCTTTCTTT. Its protein product is CASRLYYQVQTEAFF. The rearrangement uses TRBV27 and TRBJ1-1; no clear D. V was cut by 6 bases and J by 5 bases, with 19 bases left in between. The germline V gene encodes CDR1 MNHEY and CDR2 SMNVEV (reference sequence). This CDR3 comprises 15 residues.

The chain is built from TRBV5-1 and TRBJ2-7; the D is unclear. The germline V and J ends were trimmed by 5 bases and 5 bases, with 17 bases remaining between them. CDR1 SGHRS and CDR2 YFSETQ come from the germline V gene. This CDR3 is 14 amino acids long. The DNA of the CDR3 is TGCGCCAGCAGATCCGGACGGTGGATCGACGAGCAGTACTTC. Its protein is CASRSGRWIDEQYF.

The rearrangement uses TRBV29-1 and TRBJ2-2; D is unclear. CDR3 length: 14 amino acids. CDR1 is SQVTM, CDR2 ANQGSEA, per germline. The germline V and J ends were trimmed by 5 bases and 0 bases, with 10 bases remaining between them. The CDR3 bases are TGCAGCGTTAGTGGAACAACGAACACCGGGGAGCTGTTTTTT. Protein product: CSVSGTTNTGELFF.

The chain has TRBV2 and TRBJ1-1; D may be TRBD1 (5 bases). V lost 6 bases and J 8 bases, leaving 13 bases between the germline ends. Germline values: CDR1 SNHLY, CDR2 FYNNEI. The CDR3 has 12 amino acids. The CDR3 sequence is CASREGRREAFF. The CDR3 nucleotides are TGTGCCAGCAGAGAGGGACGAAGAGAAGCTTTCTTT.

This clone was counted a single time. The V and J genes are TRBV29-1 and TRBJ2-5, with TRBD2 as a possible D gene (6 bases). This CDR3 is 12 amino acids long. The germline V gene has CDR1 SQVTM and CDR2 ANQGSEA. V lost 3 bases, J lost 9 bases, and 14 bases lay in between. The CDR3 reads CSVDSGSGAQYF. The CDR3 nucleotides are TGCAGCGTTGATAGCGGATCCGGGGCCCAGTACTTC.

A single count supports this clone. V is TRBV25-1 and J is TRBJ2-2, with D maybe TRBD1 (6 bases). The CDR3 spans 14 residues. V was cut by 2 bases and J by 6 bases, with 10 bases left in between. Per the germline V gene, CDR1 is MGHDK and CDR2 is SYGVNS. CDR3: CASSEPGQPGELFF. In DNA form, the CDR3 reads TGTGCCAGCAGTGAACCCGGACAGCCCGGGGAGCTGTTTTTT.

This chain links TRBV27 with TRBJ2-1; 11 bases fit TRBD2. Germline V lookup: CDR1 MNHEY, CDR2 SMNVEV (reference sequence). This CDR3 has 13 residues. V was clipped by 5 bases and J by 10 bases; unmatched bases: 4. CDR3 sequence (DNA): TGTGCCAGCAGTACCCGGACTAGCGGGGAGCAGTTCTTC. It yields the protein CASSTRTSGEQFF.